The clone carrying this T cell receptor (beta chain) was observed a handful of times. This record belongs to a study of blood T cells in healthy people across ages. Next came a second PCR, run for roughly 6 to 11 cycles, which used a sample-barcoded 5' primer along with a J-beta primer mix. The authors tagged each cDNA molecule using a template-switch adaptor with 12 random nucleotides. Each of the samples gave a minimum of 2.5 million paired-end reads that contained CDR3. TCRdb processed the 5' RACE reads anew with MiXCR; each CDR3 protein has one entry. The profile shows 650,000 to 1,000,000 distinct CDR3 sequences, around 34% of them singletons. Germline CDR1 is SGHRS and CDR2 is YFSETQ. The CDR3 runs to 16 residues. V gave up 5 bases and J gave up 5 bases; unmatched junction bases: 15.

The genes are TRBV5-1 and TRBJ2-5; TRBD1 aligns across 7 bases. The TCR was taken from a man younger than 35 in good health. Material for sequencing was blood. The CDR3 here is CASSRDSTFRGETQYF. CDR3 nucleotide sequence: TGCGCCAGCAGTCGGGACAGTACTTTCCGCGGGGAGACCCAGTACTTC.